The T cell receptor beta chain described here comes from a study of blood T cell repertoires in COVID-19. This clone was recorded once. Libraries were prepared by immunoSEQ multiplex PCR; TCRdb keeps only in-frame clonotypes and omits some of them. The sample lists 400,000 or so clones; 87% were seen once. This CDR3 comprises 15 residues. The V end was cut by 4 bases, the J end by 1 base, with 14 bases between. Germline V gene lookup returns CDR1 ENHRY and CDR2 SYGVKD. Living in about 25 US areas, the participants were between roughly 18 and 90 years of age. The origin of this receptor is a man aged 35 to 55 in a cohort exposed to, infected with or recovered from COVID-19 (not recorded which). Sequencing was performed on PBMCs or T cells enriched from blood (not recorded which). The rearrangement joins TRBV10-3 to TRBJ2-7, with a possible D match to TRBD1 (6 bases). This chain's CDR3 is CAISAGQGQSYEQYF. The CDR3 nucleotides read TGTGCCATCAGTGCAGGGCAGGGACAATCCTACGAGCAGTACTTC.